Sequencing of this TCR beta chain was carried out in a study of cytomegalovirus exposure and HLA in healthy donors. Study-wide results and limits: Researchers counted approximately 160 TCR beta chains as cytomegalovirus-associated. As was reported, the classifier diagnosed cytomegalovirus status with high specificity and sensitivity. The majority of TCR sequences were rare, yet some public TCRs appeared in many donors.

With respect to this clone: Its cognate antigen is unknown.

The donors formed part of the roughly 110-subject validation cohort, distinct from the 666-subject first cohort. Libraries were prepared by immunoSEQ multiplex PCR; TCRdb keeps only in-frame clonotypes and omits some of them. Here the sample spans more than 95,000 clones, roughly nine tenths being singletons. This CDR3 has 17 amino acids. Deletions cut 1 base from V and 3 bases from J, with 18 bases between. CDR1 is LGHNT, CDR2 FRNRAP, per germline. The sequenced material came from PBMCs. This clonotype was obtained from a man between 18 and 35 years old in good health and CMV-seropositive. The chain is built from TRBV12-5 and TRBJ1-1; tentatively, D is TRBD1 (6 bases). CDR3 DNA sequence: TGTGCTAGTGGTTTGGGGGGAAGAACAGGGCGGGACACTGAAGCTTTCTTT. This codes for CASGLGGRTGRDTEAFF. Full variable domain (missing parts from reference TRBV12-5 and TRBJ1-1): DARVTQTPRHKVTEMGQEVTMRCQPILGHNTVFWYRQTMMQGLELLAYFRNRAPLDDSGMPKDRFSAEMPDATLATLKIQPSEPRDSAVYFCASGLGGRTGRDTEAFFGQGTRLTVV.